Listed here is a single T cell receptor (beta chain). Seattle patients were enrolled during active infection and followed longitudinally. Here immunoSEQ multiplex PCR was the method, and the copy in TCRdb shows in-frame clones only, minus some. The sample contains roughly 410,000 clones, 80% to 90% of which appear only once. The data stem from a study of blood T cell repertoires in COVID-19. Study-wide context: Samples representing acute and convalescent COVID-19 were sourced from the United States, Italy and Spain.

The sequencing sample was made of peripheral blood. This TCR came from a woman aged 55-69 years with COVID-19, enrolled during active disease.

The DNA for the CDR3 is TGCAGCGTGCAGACAGGGAGCAATGAGCAGTTCTTC. It specifies CSVQTGSNEQFF. The chain has TRBV29-1 and TRBJ2-1, with 7 bases that match TRBD1. The CDR3 spans 12 residues. With V trimmed by 6 bases and J by 6 bases, 5 bases remained unmatched. Germline V lookup: CDR1 SQVTM, CDR2 ANQGSEA.